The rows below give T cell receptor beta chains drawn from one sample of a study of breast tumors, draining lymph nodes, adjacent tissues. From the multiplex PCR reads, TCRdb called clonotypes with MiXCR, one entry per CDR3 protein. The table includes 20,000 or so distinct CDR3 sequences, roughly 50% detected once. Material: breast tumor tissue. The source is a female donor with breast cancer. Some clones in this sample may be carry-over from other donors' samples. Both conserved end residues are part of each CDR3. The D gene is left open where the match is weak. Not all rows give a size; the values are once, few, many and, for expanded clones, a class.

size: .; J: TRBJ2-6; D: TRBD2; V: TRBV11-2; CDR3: CASSSSGRANVLTF; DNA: TGTGCCAGCAGCTCCAGCGGGAGGGCCAACGTCCTGACTTTC
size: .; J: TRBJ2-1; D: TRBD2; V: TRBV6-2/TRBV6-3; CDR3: CASSVSGSDEQFF; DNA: TGTGCCAGCAGTGTCAGCGGGAGCGATGAGCAGTTCTTC
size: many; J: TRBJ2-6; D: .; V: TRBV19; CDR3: CASSIAGSGANVLTF; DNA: TGTGCCAGTAGTATAGCAGGGTCTGGGGCCAACGTCCTGACTTTC
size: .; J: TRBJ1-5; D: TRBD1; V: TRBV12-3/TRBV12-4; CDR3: CASSLFRDREYSNQPQHF; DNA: TGTGCCAGCAGTTTGTTCCGGGACAGGGAGTATAGCAATCAGCCCCAGCATTTT
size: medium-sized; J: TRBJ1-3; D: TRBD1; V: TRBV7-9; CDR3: CASSLTLTTGGAGGNTIYF; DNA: TGTGCCAGCAGCTTAACTCTAACCACAGGGGGCGCGGGTGGAAACACCATATATTTT
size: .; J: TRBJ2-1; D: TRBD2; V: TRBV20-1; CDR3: CSARFELGLTANEQFF; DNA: TGCAGTGCTAGATTTGAGCTGGGACTAACCGCCAATGAGCAGTTCTTC
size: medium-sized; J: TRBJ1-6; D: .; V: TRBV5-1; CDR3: CASSVGERNSPLHF; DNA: TGCGCCAGCAGCGTGGGCGAAAGGAATTCACCCCTCCACTTT
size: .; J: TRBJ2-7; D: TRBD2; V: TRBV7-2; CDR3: CASILTSGLEQYF; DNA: TGTGCCAGCATCCTGACTAGCGGGCTCGAGCAGTACTTC
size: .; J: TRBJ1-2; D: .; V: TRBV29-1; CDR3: CSVEEAVIYGYTF; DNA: TGCAGCGTTGAAGAAGCTGTTATCTATGGCTACACCTTC
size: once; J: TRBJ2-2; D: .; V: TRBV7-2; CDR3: CASSLGGRPGELFF; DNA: TGTGCCAGCAGCTTAGGGGGGAGGCCCGGGGAGCTGTTTTTT
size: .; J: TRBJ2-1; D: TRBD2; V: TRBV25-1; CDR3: CASSDTSGGNNEQFF; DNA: TGTGCCAGCAGTGACACTAGCGGGGGTAACAATGAGCAGTTCTTC
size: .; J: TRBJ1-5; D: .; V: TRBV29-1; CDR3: CSVGNQPQHF; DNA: TGCAGCGTTGGCAATCAGCCCCAGCATTTT
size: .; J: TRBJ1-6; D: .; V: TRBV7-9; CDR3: CASSFTDPPLHF; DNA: TGTGCCAGCAGTTTTACAGATCCACCCCTCCACTTT
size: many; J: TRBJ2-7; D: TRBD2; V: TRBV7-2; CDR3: CASSKGASGSYYEQYF; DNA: TGTGCCAGCAGCAAAGGGGCTAGCGGGAGTTACTACGAGCAGTACTTC
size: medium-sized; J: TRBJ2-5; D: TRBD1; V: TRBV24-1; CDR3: CATSDFPSPTGGQETQYF; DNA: TGTGCCACCAGTGACTTCCCGTCCCCGACAGGGGGTCAGGAGACCCAGTACTTC
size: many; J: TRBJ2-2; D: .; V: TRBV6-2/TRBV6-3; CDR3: CASSTDGNTGELFF; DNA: TGTGCCAGCAGCACCGACGGGAACACCGGGGAGCTGTTTTTT
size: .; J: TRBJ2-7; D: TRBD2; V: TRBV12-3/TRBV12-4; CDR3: CASSLWTSDEQYF; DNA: TGTGCCAGCAGTTTATGGACTAGCGACGAGCAGTACTTC
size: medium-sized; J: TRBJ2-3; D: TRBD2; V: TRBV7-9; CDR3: CASRGEAGGYDTQYF; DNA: TGTGCCAGCAGGGGGGAAGCGGGAGGTTATGATACGCAGTATTTT
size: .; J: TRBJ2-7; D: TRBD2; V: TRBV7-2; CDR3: CASSNLMTSGWYEQYF; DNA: TGTGCCAGCAGCAATCTAATGACTAGCGGATGGTACGAGCAGTACTTC
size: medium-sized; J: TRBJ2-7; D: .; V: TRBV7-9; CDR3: CASSSEVWYEQYF; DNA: TGTGCCAGCAGCTCGGAGGTGTGGTACGAGCAGTACTTC
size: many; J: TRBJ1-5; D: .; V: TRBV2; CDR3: CASSLIQGPSNQPQHF; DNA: TGTGCCAGCAGTCTCATACAGGGACCTAGCAATCAGCCCCAGCATTTT
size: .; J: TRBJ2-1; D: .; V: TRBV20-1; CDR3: CSARTDYGYTEQFF; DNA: TGCAGTGCTAGGACCGACTATGGCTACACTGAGCAGTTCTTC
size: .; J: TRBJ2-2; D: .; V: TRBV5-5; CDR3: CASSLVAGTGELFF; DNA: TGTGCCAGCAGCTTGGTGGCAGGCACCGGGGAGCTGTTTTTT
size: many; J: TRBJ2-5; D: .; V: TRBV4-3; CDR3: CASSQDMGGAETQYF; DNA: TGCGCCAGCAGCCAAGATATGGGGGGCGCGGAGACCCAGTACTTC
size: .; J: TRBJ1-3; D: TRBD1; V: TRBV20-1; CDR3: CSASGQGRGNTIYF; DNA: TGCAGTGCTTCGGGACAGGGCCGAGGAAACACCATATATTTT
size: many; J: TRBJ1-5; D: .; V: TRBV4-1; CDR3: CASSLKIRDSIQPQHF; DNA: TGCGCCAGCAGCCTGAAAATCCGGGACTCAATCCAGCCCCAGCATTTT
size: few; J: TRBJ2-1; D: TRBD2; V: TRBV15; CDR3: CATSSGTSGSDEQFF; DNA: TGTGCCACCAGCAGTGGGACTAGCGGGAGCGATGAGCAGTTCTTC
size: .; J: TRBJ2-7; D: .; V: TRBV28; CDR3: CASGKREYF; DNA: TGCGCCAGTGGAAAGAGAGAGTACTTC
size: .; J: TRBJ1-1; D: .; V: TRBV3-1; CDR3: CASSRTNTEAFF; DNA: TGTGCCAGCAGCCGAACGAACACTGAAGCTTTCTTT
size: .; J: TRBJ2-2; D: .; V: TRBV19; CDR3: CASGYGLLDDKVAGELFF; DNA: TGTGCCAGTGGATACGGCTTGCTGGACGATAAGGTGGCCGGGGAGCTGTTTTTT
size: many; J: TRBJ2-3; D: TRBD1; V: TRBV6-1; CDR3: CASSGRGRDTDTQYF; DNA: TGTGCCAGCAGTGGCAGGGGGCGCGACACAGATACGCAGTATTTT
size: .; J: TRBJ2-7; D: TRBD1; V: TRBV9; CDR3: CASSRQGLREQYF; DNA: TGTGCCAGCAGCCGACAGGGCCTCCGCGAGCAGTACTTC
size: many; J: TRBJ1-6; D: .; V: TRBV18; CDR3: CASSPQGRDLHF; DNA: TGTGCCAGCTCACCACAGGGAAGGGACCTCCACTTT
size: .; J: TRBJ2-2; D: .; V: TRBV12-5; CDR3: CASGPQTGLRGAVF; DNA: TGTGCTAGTGGTCCCCAGACCGGACTCCGGGGAGCTGTTTTT
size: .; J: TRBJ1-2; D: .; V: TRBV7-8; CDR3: CASSTGTAAHGYTF; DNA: TGTGCCAGCAGCACCGGGACGGCGGCTCATGGCTACACCTTC
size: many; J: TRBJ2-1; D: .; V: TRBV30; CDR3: CAWKNLASHNEQFF; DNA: TGTGCCTGGAAGAATCTAGCGTCCCACAATGAGCAGTTCTTC
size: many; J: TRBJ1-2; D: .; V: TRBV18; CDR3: CASSDQNGAGYTF; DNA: TGTGCCAGCTCGGATCAAAACGGGGCTGGCTACACCTTC
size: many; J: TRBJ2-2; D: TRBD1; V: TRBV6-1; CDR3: CASKLNRGMKAGELFF; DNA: TGTGCCAGCAAACTAAACAGGGGAATGAAGGCCGGGGAGCTGTTTTTT
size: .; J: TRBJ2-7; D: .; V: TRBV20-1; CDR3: CSARGLAGIYEQYF; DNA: TGCAGTGCCAGGGGGCTAGCGGGAATCTACGAGCAGTACTTC
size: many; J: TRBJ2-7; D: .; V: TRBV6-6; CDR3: CASSHAKGHEQYF; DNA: TGTGCCAGCAGTCACGCGAAGGGGCACGAGCAGTACTTC
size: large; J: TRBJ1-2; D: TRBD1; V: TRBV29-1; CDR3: CSVYGTAGDSYGYTF; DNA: TGCAGCGTTTACGGGACAGCGGGGGATAGCTATGGCTACACCTTC
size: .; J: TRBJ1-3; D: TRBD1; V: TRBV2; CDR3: CASREGTGGRRSESGNTIYF; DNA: TGTGCCAGCAGAGAAGGGACAGGGGGCAGGAGGTCCGAGTCTGGAAACACCATATATTTT
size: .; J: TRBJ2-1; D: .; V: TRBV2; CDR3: CASREGLHSSYDGQSF; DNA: TGTGCCAGCAGGGAGGGACTCCACAGCTCCTACGATGGGCAGTCCTTC
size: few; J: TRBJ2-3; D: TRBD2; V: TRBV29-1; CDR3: CSVGLAGVSDTQYF; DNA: TGCAGCGTGGGGCTAGCGGGAGTGTCAGATACGCAGTATTTT
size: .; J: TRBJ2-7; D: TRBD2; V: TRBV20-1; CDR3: CSLLRGGSSYEQYF; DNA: TGCAGCCTCCTTCGGGGGGGAAGCTCCTACGAGCAGTACTTC